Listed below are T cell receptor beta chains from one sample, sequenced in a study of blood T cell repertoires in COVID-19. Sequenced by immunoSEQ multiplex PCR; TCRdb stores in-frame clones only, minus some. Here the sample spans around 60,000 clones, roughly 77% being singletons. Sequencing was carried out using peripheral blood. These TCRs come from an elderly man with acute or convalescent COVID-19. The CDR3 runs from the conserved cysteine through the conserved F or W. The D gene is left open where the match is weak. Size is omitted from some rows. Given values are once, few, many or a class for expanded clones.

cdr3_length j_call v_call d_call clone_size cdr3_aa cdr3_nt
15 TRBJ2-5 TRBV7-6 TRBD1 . CASSLAQGTQETQYF TGTGCCAGCAGCTTAGCACAGGGGACCCAAGAGACCCAGTACTTC
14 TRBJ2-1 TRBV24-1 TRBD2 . CATSPSGGYNEQFF TGTGCCACCAGTCCTAGCGGGGGGTACAATGAGCAGTTCTTC
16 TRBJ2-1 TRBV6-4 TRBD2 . CASSGATSGGNNEQFF TGTGCCAGCAGTGGGGCCACTAGCGGGGGGAACAATGAGCAGTTCTTC
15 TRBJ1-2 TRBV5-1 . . CASSLGTGEDYGYTF TGCGCCAGCAGCTTGGGGACGGGGGAAGACTATGGCTACACCTTC
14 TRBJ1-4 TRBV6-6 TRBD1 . CASSDRGWGEKLFF TGTGCCAGCAGTGACAGGGGTTGGGGTGAAAAACTGTTTTTT
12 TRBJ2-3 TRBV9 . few CASSVGQATQYF TGTGCCAGCAGCGTAGGGCAGGCTACGCAGTATTTT
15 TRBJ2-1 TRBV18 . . CASSPRDFSYNEQFF TGTGCCAGCTCACCGCGGGATTTCTCCTACAATGAGCAGTTCTTC
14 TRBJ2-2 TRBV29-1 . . CSVESGTRSGELFF TGCAGCGTTGAATCCGGGACTCGCTCTGGGGAGCTGTTTTTT
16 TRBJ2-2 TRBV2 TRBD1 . CASSRLTGQGAGELFF TGTGCCAGCAGCAGGCTAACGGGACAGGGGGCCGGGGAGCTGTTTTTT
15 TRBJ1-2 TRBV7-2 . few CASSLEAGVNYGYTF TGTGCCAGCAGCTTAGAGGCAGGGGTTAACTATGGCTACACCTTC
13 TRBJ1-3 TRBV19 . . CASTDSPGNTIYF TGTGCCAGTACGGACAGTCCAGGAAACACCATATATTTT
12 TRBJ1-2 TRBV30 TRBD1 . CAWSNRGYGYTF TGTGCCTGGAGTAACAGGGGCTATGGCTACACCTTC
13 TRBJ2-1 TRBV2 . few CASSLEHRDEQFF TGTGCCAGCAGCCTAGAGCACAGGGATGAGCAGTTCTTC
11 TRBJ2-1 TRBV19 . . CASSIADEQFF TGTGCCAGTAGTATAGCTGATGAGCAGTTCTTC
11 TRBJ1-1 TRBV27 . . CASVYGAEAFF TGTGCCAGCGTATATGGAGCTGAAGCTTTCTTT